What follows are 27 T cell receptor beta chains derived from one specimen sequenced in a study of neurological immune-mediated disorders. TCRdb reanalysed the 5' RACE reads using MiXCR and keeps one entry per CDR3 protein. Among some 66,000 distinct CDR3 sequences listed, roughly 4% were seen once. Sequenced input: PBMCs. The receptors were gathered from a man aged 45-65 years with multiple sclerosis.

This clonotype was observed a few times. This chain uses TRBV2 with TRBJ1-6; a weak D match, TRBD1 (6 bases). V dropped 3 bases and J dropped 7 bases, with 10 bases sitting between them. Germline loops: CDR1 SNHLY, CDR2 FYNNEI. There are 14 residues in the CDR3. The CDR3: CASSDTGWNSPLHF. CDR3 DNA: TGTGCCAGCAGTGACACAGGGTGGAATTCACCCCTCCACTTT.

This clonotype was counted ten times or more. This sequence joins TRBV12-3 or TRBV12-4 and TRBJ2-7; tentatively, D is TRBD1 or TRBD2 (5 bases each). The V end was cut by 3 bases, the J end by 4 bases, with 13 bases between. The CDR3 has 14 amino acids. CDR3 sequence reads: CASSLAGTDYEQYF. CDR3 bases: TGTGCCAGCAGTTTGGCCGGGACGGATTACGAGCAGTACTTC.

There are a few counts of this clonotype. The CDR3 DNA follows: TGCGCCAGCAGCGGGTCCGATAGCGGGGTCCAAGAGCAGTACTTC. Protein product: CASSGSDSGVQEQYF. This chain uses TRBV5-1 with TRBJ2-7, with 8 positions matching TRBD2. The CDR3 length is 15 residues. Germline CDR1 SGHRS, CDR2 YFSETQ. Trimming removed 4 bases from V and 7 bases from J; junction bases left unmatched: 13.

This clonotype was observed many times. The V and J genes are TRBV28 and TRBJ1-5; unclear D gene. CDR1 is MDHEN and CDR2 is SYDVKM in the germline V gene. The CDR3 extends over 14 amino acids. V was clipped by 4 bases and J by 5 bases, with 12 bases between them. The CDR3 loop is CASSWTTGHQPQHF. The CDR3 DNA reads TGTGCCAGCAGTTGGACCACCGGGCATCAGCCCCAGCATTTT. The complete variable domain, with remaining parts taken from reference TRBV28 and TRBJ1-5, reads DVKVTQSSRYLVKRTGEKVFLECVQDMDHENMFWYRQDPGLGLRLIYFSYDVKMKEKGDIPEGYSVSREKKERFSLILESASTNQTSMYLCASSWTTGHQPQHFGDGTRLSIL.

This clonotype was picked up many times. This rearrangement joins TRBV7-9 to TRBJ2-7, with a tentative D call TRBD1 (6 bases). Trimming cost V 0 bases and J 4 bases, with 16 bases left between them. The CDR3 runs 16 residues. CDR1 and CDR2 from the germline V gene are SEHNR and FQNEAQ (reference sequence). Here the CDR3 DNA reads TGTGCCAGCAGCTTAGCGGTGACAGGAACTAATTACGAGCAGTACGTC. It is translated as CASSLAVTGTNYEQYV.

At least ten counts were recorded for this clonotype. The chain joins TRBV7-2 to TRBJ2-7; a weak D match, TRBD2 (6 bases). The CDR3 is 15 residues long. Germline CDR1 and CDR2: SGHTA and FQGNSA. V was cut by 2 bases and J by 2 bases, with 13 bases left in between. In nucleotides, the CDR3 is TGTGCCAGCAGCTTAAATTTCGGGGGTACCTACGAGCAGTACTTC. Protein: CASSLNFGGTYEQYF.

This clonotype was seen repeatedly, ten times or more. The rearrangement joins TRBV6-6 to TRBJ2-7; D could derive from TRBD1 or TRBD2 (5 bases each). The CDR3 length is 15 residues. Trimming pared 0 bases from V and 3 bases from J, leaving 12 bases between. Germline V CDR1 and CDR2: MNHNY, SVGAGI (reference sequence). The CDR3 protein is CASSYSRGDGYEQYF. CDR3 coding DNA: TGTGCCAGCAGTTACTCGAGAGGGGATGGCTACGAGCAGTACTTC.

The table lists this clonotype with a few counts. At one end, the junction sequence differs from germline, possibly due to a read error. The CDR3 sequence: CASSLASGSAPLNF. The CDR3 DNA sequence: TGTGCCAGCAGCTTGGCCTCAGGGAGCGCACCCCTCAACTTT. V usage is TRBV7-9 and J usage is TRBJ1-6, with a possible D match to TRBD1 (5 bases). CDR1 and CDR2 (germline): SEHNR, FQNEAQ (reference sequence). This CDR3 contains 14 residues.

This clonotype was counted many times. The chain carries TRBV4-1 and TRBJ1-2, with a weak D call TRBD1 (5 bases). The CDR3 extends over 16 amino acids. Germline V gene lookup returns CDR1 MGHRA and CDR2 YSYEKL. Trimming cost V 0 bases and J 5 bases, with 16 bases left between them. The CDR3 sequence is CASSQDGTGQGYGYTF. The CDR3 nucleotides are TGCGCCAGCAGCCAAGACGGTACGGGGCAGGGTTATGGCTACACCTTC.

There are many counts of this clonotype. V is TRBV20-1 and J is TRBJ1-2; D gene unclear. The V end lost 3 bases, the J end lost 8 bases, and 10 bases lay between the germline ends. This CDR3 spans 11 amino acids. Germline V lookup: CDR1 DFQATT, CDR2 SNEGSKA (reference sequence). CDR3 amino acids: CSASDFGGYTF. The CDR3 region has the DNA TGCAGTGCTAGTGACTTTGGCGGCTACACCTTC.

There are many counts of this clonotype. The genes are TRBV7-8 and TRBJ2-5; weak D call: TRBD1 (5 bases). Trimming removed 6 bases from V and 0 bases from J, with 17 bases in between. The CDR3 is 16 amino acids. Germline assignment: CDR1 SGHVS and CDR2 FQNEAQ. CDR3 sequence: CASRHTMGQNQETQYF. The CDR3 bases are TGTGCCAGCAGACATACAATGGGGCAGAACCAAGAGACCCAGTACTTC.

This clonotype has a count of ten or more. This chain links TRBV12-3 or TRBV12-4 with TRBJ1-3; TRBD1 matches 9 bases. The length of the CDR3 is 14 residues. V dropped 5 bases and J dropped 2; count of bases not matched to a gene: 1. The CDR3 nucleotides are TGTGCCAGCAGTAGACAGGGGGCTGGAAACACCATATATTTT. Its translation: CASSRQGAGNTIYF.

This clonotype was recorded many times. One junction end disagrees with the germline gene, perhaps due to a read error. The chain links TRBV5-6 to TRBJ1-5, with D perhaps TRBD1 (6 bases). The CDR3 totals 16 residues. The germline V gene has CDR1 SGHDT and CDR2 YYEEEE. DNA for the CDR3: TGTGCCAGCAGCCCGACTGGGGGGCGTAGCAATCAGCCCCAGAATTTT. It translates to CASSPTGGRSNQPQNF.

This clonotype appeared many times. The V gene is TRBV5-1, the J gene TRBJ1-5; the match to TRBD1 covers 9 bases. V shed 0 bases, J shed 1 base, and the junction held 8 bases outside the gene matches. Looked up from germline, CDR1 is SGHRS and CDR2 is YFSETQ. CDR3 length: 18 amino acids. This chain's CDR3 is CASSLVRQGGGSNQPQHF. Here the CDR3 DNA reads TGCGCCAGCAGCTTGGTTCGACAGGGGGGCGGGAGCAATCAGCCCCAGCATTTT.

This clonotype has a single count. The chain couples TRBV6-2 or TRBV6-3 to TRBJ2-6, with D unclear. This CDR3 contains 15 residues. Trimming cost V 6 bases and J 5 bases, with 14 bases left between them. Germline CDR1 reads MNHEY; CDR2 reads SVGEGT. CDR3 DNA sequence: TGTGCCAGCAGCCCAACACCCGTCTGGGCCAACGTCCTGACTTTC. Protein sequence: CASSPTPVWANVLTF.

This clonotype was detected ten times or more. J is TRBJ1-2 and V is TRBV29-1; TRBD1 aligns across 8 bases. There are 20 residues in the CDR3. The V and J ends lost 0 bases and 1 base, in that order; junction bases with no gene match: 19. Germline CDR1 is SQVTM and CDR2 is ANQGSEA. The CDR3 sequence is CSVEDRGTVDRGDVNYGYTF. The CDR3 DNA reads TGCAGCGTTGAAGATCGGGGAACGGTAGACAGGGGCGATGTTAACTATGGCTACACCTTC.

In this sample, this clonotype turned up many times. The chain couples TRBV7-9 to TRBJ2-6; D is unclear. The CDR3 contains 14 residues. Trimming shortened V by 5 bases and J by 5 bases, and 10 bases separated the two germline ends. Germline CDR1 reads SEHNR; CDR2 reads FQNEAQ (reference sequence). The CDR3 DNA is TGTGCCAGCAGCCTTGGGTGGAGGGCCAACGTCCTGACTTTC. Translating gives CASSLGWRANVLTF.

In this sample, this clonotype turned up many times. The V and J genes are TRBV20-1 and TRBJ1-5, with D uncertain. Germline-derived CDR1 and CDR2 are DFQATT and SNEGSKA (reference sequence). The CDR3 is 13 amino acids. V shed 1 base and J shed 8 bases, with 12 bases lying between them. CDR3 sequence: CSARVSGSEPQHF. Here the CDR3 DNA reads TGCAGTGCTAGAGTATCCGGTTCGGAGCCCCAGCATTTT.

This clonotype showed up many times. V usage is TRBV2 and J usage is TRBJ2-6; D not resolved. The CDR3 totals 15 residues. The V gene's germline CDR1 is SNHLY and CDR2 FYNNEI. V was trimmed by 3 bases and J by 0 bases, leaving 6 bases between them. The CDR3 DNA is TGTGCCAGCAGTGATTCTGCCTCTGGGGCCAACGTCCTGACTTTC. Its protein is CASSDSASGANVLTF.

This clonotype was counted ten times or more. The genes are TRBV20-1 and TRBJ2-7; unclear D gene. Germline V gives CDR1 DFQATT, CDR2 SNEGSKA (reference sequence). This CDR3 spans 13 amino acids. Between the trimmed V and J ends, which lost 4 bases and 2 bases, there was a span of 12 bases. The CDR3 sequence: CSATTSSAYEQYF. Written as DNA, the CDR3 is TGCAGTGCTACGACCAGCTCCGCCTACGAGCAGTACTTC.

V is TRBV29-1 and J is TRBJ2-6; D call uncertain. CDR3 length: 13 residues. Per the germline V gene, CDR1 is SQVTM and CDR2 is ANQGSEA. V lost 7 bases, J lost 0 bases, and 7 bases lay in between. This chain's CDR3 is CSAGFSGANVLTF. CDR3 coding DNA: TGCAGCGCCGGCTTCTCTGGGGCCAACGTCCTGACTTTC. Using reference TRBV29-1 and TRBJ2-6 for the parts outside the CDR3, the full variable domain is SAVISQKPSRDICQRGTSLTIQCQVDSQVTMMFWYRQQPGQSLTLIATANQGSEATYESGFVIDKFPISRPNLTFSTLTVSNMSPEDSSIYLCSAGFSGANVLTFGAGSRLTVL.

This clonotype appeared many times. This sequence joins TRBV2 and TRBJ2-2; D tentatively reads TRBD1 or TRBD2 (5 bases each). The V and J ends lost 7 bases and 6 bases respectively, with 21 bases between them. Germline values: CDR1 SNHLY, CDR2 FYNNEI. The CDR3 spans 16 residues. The CDR3 DNA reads TGTGCCAGCATCCCGCCGTCAGGGTTGGGAGCCGGGGAGCTGTTTTTT. It codes for CASIPPSGLGAGELFF. Variable domain in full (rest from reference TRBV2 and TRBJ2-2): EPEVTQTPSHQVTQMGQEVILRCVPISNHLYFYWYRQILGQKVEFLVSFYNNEISEKSEIFDDQFSVERPDGSNFTLKIRSTKLEDSAMYFCASIPPSGLGAGELFFGEGSRLTVL.

This clonotype was detected many times. J is TRBJ2-7 and V is TRBV5-1; the match to TRBD1 covers 10 bases. This CDR3 contains 15 residues. V trimming: 4 bases; J trimming: 3 bases; junction bases outside the gene matches: 7. Per germline, CDR1 SGHRS and CDR2 YFSETQ. The CDR3 coding sequence is TGCGCCAGCAGCGCGCCGGGACAGGGGTTCTACGAGCAGTACTTC. This sequence encodes CASSAPGQGFYEQYF. Full variable domain (outside the CDR3, taken from reference TRBV5-1 and TRBJ2-7): KAGVTQTPRYLIKTRGQQVTLSCSPISGHRSVSWYQQTPGQGLQFLFEYFSETQRNKGNFPGRFSGRQFSNSRSEMNVSTLELGDSALYLCASSAPGQGFYEQYFGPGTRLTVT.

This clonotype was counted at least ten times. The rearrangement uses TRBV7-9 and TRBJ1-4, with D perhaps TRBD1 (5 bases). Trimming took off 5 bases at V and 8 bases at J, with 15 bases between the two ends. The CDR3 runs to 14 residues. Per the germline V gene, CDR1 is SEHNR and CDR2 is FQNEAQ (reference sequence). The CDR3 reads CASSGRDGEEKLFF. For the CDR3, the DNA is TGTGCCAGCAGCGGAAGGGACGGGGAAGAAAAACTGTTTTTT.

This clonotype was picked up many times. The gene calls are TRBV4-2 and TRBJ1-5; D may be TRBD1 (6 bases). Germline loops: CDR1 LGHNA, CDR2 YNFKEQ. The length of the CDR3 is 19 residues. Trimming removed 5 bases from V and 4 bases from J, with 27 bases in between. The CDR3 nucleotides read TGTGCCAGCAGCAATATACAGGGAATGAGTGGAACCTATAATCAGCCCCAGCATTTT. This gives the protein CASSNIQGMSGTYNQPQHF.

Ten or more counts support this clonotype. The rearrangement uses TRBV10-3 and TRBJ2-3; D not certain. V was clipped by 8 bases and J by 2 bases, with 20 bases between them. The CDR3 runs to 16 residues. CDR1 and CDR2 (germline): ENHRY, SYGVKD. The CDR3 sequence: CAIRLGSRAVTDTQYF. The CDR3 nucleotides are TGTGCCATCCGATTGGGCAGTAGGGCGGTCACAGATACGCAGTATTTT.

This clonotype was detected ten times or more. The chain links TRBV5-1 to TRBJ2-2, with TRBD1 identical over 10 bases. With V trimmed by 0 bases and J by 7 bases, 6 bases remained unmatched. Looked up from germline, CDR1 is SGHRS and CDR2 is YFSETQ. This CDR3 contains 16 residues. CDR3 sequence reads: CASSLEPGQGFGELFF. Here the CDR3 DNA reads TGCGCCAGCAGCTTGGAACCGGGACAGGGGTTCGGGGAGCTGTTTTTT.